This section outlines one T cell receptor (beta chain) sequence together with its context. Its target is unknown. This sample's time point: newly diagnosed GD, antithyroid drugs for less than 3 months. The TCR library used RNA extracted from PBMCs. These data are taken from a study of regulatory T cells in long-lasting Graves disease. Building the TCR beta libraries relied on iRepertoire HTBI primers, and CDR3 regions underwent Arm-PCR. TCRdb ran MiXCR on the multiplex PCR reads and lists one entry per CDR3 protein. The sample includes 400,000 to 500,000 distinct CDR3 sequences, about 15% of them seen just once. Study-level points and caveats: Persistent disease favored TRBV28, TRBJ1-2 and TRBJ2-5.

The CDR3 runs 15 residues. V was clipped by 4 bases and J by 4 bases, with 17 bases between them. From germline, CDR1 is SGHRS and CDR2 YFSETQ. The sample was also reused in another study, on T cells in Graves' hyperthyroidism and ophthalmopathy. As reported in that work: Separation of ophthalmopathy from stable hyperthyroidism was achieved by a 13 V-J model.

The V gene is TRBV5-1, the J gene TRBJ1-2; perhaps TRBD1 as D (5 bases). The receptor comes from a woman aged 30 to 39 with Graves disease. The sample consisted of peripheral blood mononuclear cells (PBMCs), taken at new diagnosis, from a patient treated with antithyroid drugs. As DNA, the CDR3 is TGCGCCAGCAGCGACGACAGCTTAAGGGTCTATGGCTACACCTTC. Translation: CASSDDSLRVYGYTF.